The 9 T cell receptor beta chains below all came from one sample that was sequenced in a study of CD4 T cells in relation to SARS-CoV-2 and coronaviruses. These TCRs are of unknown antigen specificity. The table came from immunoSEQ multiplex PCR; TCRdb's copy has only in-frame clones and leaves some out. The sample includes tens of thousands of clones, about three quarters of them seen just once. The unexposed donors gave CD4+ T cells in about 2011-2018, prior to COVID-19. CD4+ T cells were isolated from the cells after about ten days of culture. What was sequenced was CD4+ T cells from PBMCs, cultured in vitro. The receptors were sampled from a human donor in good health.

The CDR3 bases are TGTGCCAGCAGCTCGTTGGGACTAGCGGGGGGGGAGACCCAGTACTTC. It codes for CASSSLGLAGGETQYF. The J gene is TRBJ2-5, the V gene TRBV7-2, with 16 bases fitting TRBD2. V gave up 4 bases and J gave up 5 bases; unmatched junction bases: 4. From germline, CDR1 is SGHTA and CDR2 FQGNSA. The CDR3 has 16 residues. The whole variable domain, filled in from reference TRBV7-2 and TRBJ2-5, reads GAGVSQSPSNKVTEKGKDVELRCDPISGHTALYWYRQSLGQGLEFLIYFQGNSAPDKSGLPSDRFSAERTGGSVSTLTIQRTQQEDSAVYLCASSSLGLAGGETQYFGPGTRLLVL.

The chain employs TRBV6-4 and TRBJ2-2; 8 bases match TRBD2. There are 14 residues in the CDR3. V trimming: 8 bases; J trimming: 0 bases; junction bases outside the gene matches: 2. The germline CDR1 and CDR2 sequences are MRHNA and SNTAGT. The CDR3 bases are TGTGCCAGCCGGGGACTAGCGAACACCGGGGAGCTGTTTTTT. Amino acid sequence: CASRGLANTGELFF.

J is TRBJ2-7 and V is TRBV20-1, with a tentative D call TRBD1 (6 bases). V shed 3 bases and J shed 4 bases, with 19 bases lying between them. Germline CDR1 reads DFQATT; CDR2 reads SNEGSKA (reference sequence). This CDR3 contains 15 residues. The CDR3 reads CSASPSRRGRYEQYF. For the CDR3, the DNA is TGCAGTGCTAGTCCTTCGCGCAGGGGAAGGTACGAGCAGTACTTC.

Here the CDR3 reads CASSPQGTLHTEQYF. The CDR3 bases are TGTGCCAGCTCACCACAAGGGACACTTCATACCGAGCAGTACTTC. The chain combines TRBV18 with TRBJ2-7, with D maybe TRBD1 (6 bases). The length of the CDR3 is 15 residues. In germline, CDR1 is KGHSH, CDR2 LQKENI. The ends were cut back, 1 base at V and 6 bases at J, with 16 bases in the middle.

The gene calls are TRBV6-5 and TRBJ1-5; TRBD1 might be the D (5 bases). From germline, CDR1 is MNHEY and CDR2 SVGAGI. V was clipped by 6 bases and J by 5 bases, with 11 bases between them. This CDR3 is 13 amino acids long. CDR3 sequence (DNA): TGTGCCAGCAGGGACACCGGCTATCAGCCCCAGCATTTT. It is translated as CASRDTGYQPQHF.

The chain employs TRBV19 and TRBJ1-5; 9 positions agree with TRBD1. CDR1 is LNHDA and CDR2 is SQIVND in the germline V gene (reference sequence). Trimming cost V 6 bases and J 7 bases; bases outside gene matches: 4. The CDR3 runs 13 residues. In DNA, the CDR3 is TGTGCCAGTAGCCGGGACAGGGAACAGCCCCAGCATTTT. The encoded protein is CASSRDREQPQHF.

The J gene is TRBJ2-5, the V gene TRBV3-1 (or the pseudogene TRBV3-2), with D hard to call. The germline CDR1 and CDR2 sequences are LGHDT and YNNKEL (reference sequence). The CDR3 extends over 13 amino acids. V was cut by 4 bases and J by 9 bases, with 15 bases left in between. This CDR3 reads CASSPLRLSAQYF. DNA of the CDR3: TGTGCCAGCAGCCCCCTGAGGCTCTCGGCCCAGTACTTC.

J is TRBJ2-7 and V is TRBV12-5, with TRBD1 as a possible D gene (6 bases). CDR1 is LGHNT, CDR2 FRNRAP, per germline. The CDR3 contains 14 residues. Trimming stripped 5 bases from V and 2 bases from J, with 13 bases between. The chain's CDR3 is CASGPYREPYEQYF. Here the CDR3 DNA reads TGTGCTAGTGGTCCATACAGGGAACCCTACGAGCAGTACTTC.

The genes are TRBV2 and TRBJ1-2; the match to TRBD1 covers 7 bases. V was clipped by 5 bases and J by 1 base; unmatched bases: 7. The CDR3 has 15 amino acids. The germline V gene has CDR1 SNHLY and CDR2 FYNNEI. The CDR3 loop is CASSRRDSYNYGYTF. CDR3 coding DNA: TGTGCCAGCAGTAGAAGGGACAGCTATAACTATGGCTACACCTTC.